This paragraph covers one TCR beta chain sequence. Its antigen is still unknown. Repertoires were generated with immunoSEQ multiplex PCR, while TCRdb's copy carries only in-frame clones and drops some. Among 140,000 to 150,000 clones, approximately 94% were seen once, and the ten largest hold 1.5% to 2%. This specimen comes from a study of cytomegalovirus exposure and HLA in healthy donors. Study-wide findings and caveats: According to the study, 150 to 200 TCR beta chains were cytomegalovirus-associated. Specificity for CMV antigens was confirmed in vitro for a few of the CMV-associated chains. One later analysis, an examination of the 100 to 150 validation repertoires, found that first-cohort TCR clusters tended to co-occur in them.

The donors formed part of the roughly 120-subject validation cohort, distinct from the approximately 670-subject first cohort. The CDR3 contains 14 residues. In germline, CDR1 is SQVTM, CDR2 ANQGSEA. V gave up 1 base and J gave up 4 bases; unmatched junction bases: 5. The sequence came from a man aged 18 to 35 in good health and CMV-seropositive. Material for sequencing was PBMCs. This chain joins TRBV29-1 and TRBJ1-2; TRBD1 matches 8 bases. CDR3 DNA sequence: TGCAGCGTTGAAGGCCAGGGGGCGATCTATGGCTACACCTTC. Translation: CSVEGQGAIYGYTF.